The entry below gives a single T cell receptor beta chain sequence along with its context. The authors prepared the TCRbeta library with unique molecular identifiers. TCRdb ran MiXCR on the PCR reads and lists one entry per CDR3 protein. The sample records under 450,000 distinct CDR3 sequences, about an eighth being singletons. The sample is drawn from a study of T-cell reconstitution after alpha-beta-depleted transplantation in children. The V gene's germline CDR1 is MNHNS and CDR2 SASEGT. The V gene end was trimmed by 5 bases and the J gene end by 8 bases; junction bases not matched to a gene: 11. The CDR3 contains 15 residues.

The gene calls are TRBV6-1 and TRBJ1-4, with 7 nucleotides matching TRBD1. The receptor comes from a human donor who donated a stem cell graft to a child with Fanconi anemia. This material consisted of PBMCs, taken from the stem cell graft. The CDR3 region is CASSPADRAWEKLFF. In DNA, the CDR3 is TGTGCCAGCAGTCCCGCAGACAGGGCTTGGGAAAAACTGTTTTTT.